The following is a TCR beta chain sequence with its context. No antigen is known for it. The data belong to a study of T cell responses to AZD1222 COVID-19 vaccine. Study-wide context: Second doses at about 4 or about 12 weeks were pooled. Findings of the study overall: A rise in Spike-specific TCR breadth and depth followed two AZD1222 doses. At 160-218 and 743-854, vaccine-associated CD4 TCRs were dominant, and they spanned spike. Most donors were white British, females outnumbered males, and clonal diversity was possibly underestimated.

CDR1 is LGHDT, CDR2 YNNKEL, per germline (reference sequence). Trimming shortened V by 0 bases and J by 6 bases, and 9 bases separated the two germline ends. There are 13 residues in the CDR3. This table comes from immunoSEQ multiplex PCR, and its TCRdb copy is limited to in-frame clones, with some not included. Of 93,000 or so clones listed, 88% are singletons. The genes are TRBV3-1 (or the pseudogene TRBV3-2) and TRBJ2-7; no firm D call. The sequence came from an adult in good health. The sequencing used peripheral blood, collected on day 0 of AZD1222 vaccination. The CDR3 DNA is TGTGCCAGCAGCCAAGACCAGCCTTCCGAGCAGTACTTC. Amino acids: CASSQDQPSEQYF.